This T cell receptor beta chain came from a study of regulatory T cells in long-lasting Graves disease (dated by TCRdb to the early 2020s). Regarding the complete study: Patients with newly diagnosed Graves' disease had been on antithyroid drugs for under 3 months. A total of approximately 35 samples underwent TCR sequencing: about 13 from persistent and about 20 from newly diagnosed Graves' disease patients. The study was registered as a clinical trial and conducted in China. Persistent Graves' disease patients were compared with newly diagnosed Graves' disease patients by peripheral blood TCR sequencing and RNA sequencing.

General study outcomes and caveats: Only the TCR beta chain was sequenced and analyzed. The authors noted that the small sample size was a limitation that may lower accuracy. Because the primary lesion, thyroid tissue, could not be accessed, the study looked at peripheral blood alone. Lower TCR Shannon entropy and fewer highly expanded clones were observed in persistent Graves' disease patients than in newly diagnosed patients, which suggested clonal expansion. A larger number of public clonotypes was shared among persistent patients (more than 2,500) than among newly diagnosed patients (approximately 1,000).

The label giving this sample's time point can be read as: newly diagnosed GD, antithyroid drugs for less than 3 months. For both TCR sequencing and RNA sequencing, RNA was extracted from PBMCs using TRIzol. The diagnosis of Graves' disease followed American Thyroid Association guidelines. The patients came from an endocrinology department in Xi'an, China. Each patient gave approximately 10 milliliters of peripheral blood, collected in an EDTA anticoagulant tube. Ficoll Paque Plus density gradient separation was used to isolate PBMCs, and no further T cell sorting was performed. An Agilent 2100 Bioanalyzer and agarose gel were used to check RNA quality, while a NanoDrop 2000 measured RNA concentration. In the case of this clonotype: Its target antigen remains unknown. No clone much larger than this one lies a single base away; base qualities are absent.

Library preparation was by multiplex PCR. The reads were generated on an Illumina HiSeq 4000. TCR beta libraries were built with iRepertoire HTBI primers and Arm-PCR amplification of CDR3 regions. Gel purification was performed on PCR products prior to sequencing. The study's processing was this. Gene usage analysis of CDR3 amino acid clonotypes used the 62 TRBV and about 15 TRBJ segments found across samples. Filtered high-quality paired reads were merged into contigs using COPE and FqMerger. BLAST was used to align contigs to the IMGT TRBV, TRBD and TRBJ reference genes, and CDR3 was defined following IMGT. Clonotypes above 0.1% frequency were classified as highly expanded clones. Shannon entropy served as the measure of repertoire diversity, while the Gini coefficient captured V-J evenness. A clonotype was considered public if more than one individual shared it. In-frame beta chains were kept once TCRdb had trimmed the public reads at Q25 with fastp and called clones with MiXCR. When rows share a CDR3 protein, they turn into one entry using the most common DNA and genes. For this entry, the V and J calls and clone size follow TCRdb and not the study's own pipeline. The sample table contains 580,000 or so distinct CDR3 sequences; only one count was recorded for around 16% of them. About 12% of the sample rests with the top ten.

The same sample was also used in a study of T cells in Graves' hyperthyroidism and ophthalmopathy. The second study, in turn, reports: A patient counted as having stable Graves' hyperthyroidism if no progression to ophthalmopathy occurred over 18 months of follow-up. Hyperthyroidism patients were newly diagnosed, had a disease duration of under 2 months, and were aged 18 to 65 years. Any patient with an uncontrolled infection, another autoimmune disease, pregnancy or lactation was excluded. Diagnoses relied on clinical symptoms, serum thyroxine and TRAb, thyroid ultrasound and orbital computed tomography. For the first round of RT-PCR on the TCR CDR3, the HTBI primer set was used together with the Qiagen OneStep RT-PCR kit. Blood samples also contained most of the expanded thyroid clonotypes (frequency above 0.001), which suggests that blood repertoires may reflect thyroid immune responses. A 13 V-J signature model separated ophthalmopathy from stable hyperthyroidism, with approximately 87% sensitivity and about 81% specificity in cross-validation and 80%/75% in testing. In validation, the model predicted progression to ophthalmopathy with over 60% sensitivity and 72.22% specificity, a median of around 6.6 months before onset. To identify distinguishing TCR V-J signatures, a discovery cohort of some 99 patients was used, comprising some 45 with Graves' ophthalmopathy and around 60 with stable Graves' hyperthyroidism. Prospective prediction of ophthalmopathy was tested in an independent validation cohort consisting of 18 to 20 hyperthyroidism patients and some 16 patients who later progressed to ophthalmopathy. The approximately 95 discovery patients were divided at random into training and test sets in a 7:3 ratio. The study also compared thyroid tissue and blood T-cell repertoires from several Graves' hyperthyroidism patients. After sampling, hyperthyroidism patients received methimazole starting at 30 mg daily, and ophthalmopathy patients received high-dose intravenous methylprednisolone. Libraries were constructed in a second round of multiplex PCR, after which size selection and purification were performed. The libraries were sequenced on an Illumina HiSeq2000 using paired-end 100 bp reads. SOAPnuke was used to process the raw data, throwing out any read that contained adapters or uncalled bases, had a mean Phred below 15, or lacked an exact constant-primer or identifier match. COPE v1.2.5 was used to merge high-quality paired reads, and clonotypes were defined as unique nucleotide sequences. Clonotypes were aligned to IMGT TRBV, TRBD and TRBJ reference segments using MiTCR v1.1. Only V-J combinations with frequency above 0.0001, covering 99% to 99.2% of repertoires, were analysed. A TCS score was defined as the ratio of F50 (clonal expansion) to E x V (chaos), with BLOSUM62-based TCRdist applied between CDR3 peptides within each V-J. Welch's t-statistics and random forest reduced 450 to 600 V-J features to 13, which were used in a naive Bayes classifier (R e1071). Sample size was not statistically predetermined, and blinding of investigators to group allocation was not performed. The paper reports TCR Vbeta CDR3 sequencing of about 140 peripheral blood samples: approximately 41 ophthalmopathy, roughly 80 hyperthyroidism and around 17 progressor patients.

This TCR derives from a young man with Graves disease. Donor details come from another sample of the same person, matched by shared clones. The sequencing here drew on peripheral blood mononuclear cells (PBMCs), taken at new diagnosis, from a patient treated with antithyroid drugs.

The CDR3 reads CASSYSSSGMTLEQYF. The bases are TGTGCCAGCAGTTACTCGTCGTCAGGGATGACCTTGGAGCAGTACTTC. The V and J segments used are TRBV6-2 or TRBV6-3 and TRBJ2-7; perhaps TRBD1 is the D gene, with 5 bases matching. Relative to germline, V is 0 bases shorter and J is 7 bases shorter, with 19 bases between their ends. CDR1 and CDR2, per the germline V gene, are MNHEY and SVGEGT. The CDR3 starts with the cysteine, ends with the phenylalanine, and has 16 residues. Only CDR3 DNA is held: 48 bases, read in frame from base 1.